The source of this T cell receptor (beta chain) is a study of shared clonotypes between healthy human individuals. TCRdb keeps only in-frame clones here, not all; method: immunoSEQ multiplex PCR. Among some 2,400,000 clones listed, approximately 95% were seen once. Study-wide points: Lower generation probabilities were found for non-shared clonotypes than for those shared by all four donors. Read depth was anticipated to influence clonotype sharing among donors.

Looked up from germline, CDR1 is SGDLS and CDR2 is YYNGEE. CDR3 size: 17 residues. Concerning this clone itself: Its antigen is unknown. The junction and the germline gene differ at one end; a read error may be behind it.

The clonotype comes from a man aged 18 to 30 in good health. Sequenced sample: naive CD4+ T cells sorted from blood. The subset was: CD45RA+ positively selected. The chain uses TRBV9 and TRBJ2-1, with 10 bases identical to TRBD2. The CDR3 region has the DNA TGTGCCAGCAGCTTCTCCCCCGGGCTAGCGGGGGATACATCATTTCTCTTC. As protein: CASSFSPGLAGDTSFLF.